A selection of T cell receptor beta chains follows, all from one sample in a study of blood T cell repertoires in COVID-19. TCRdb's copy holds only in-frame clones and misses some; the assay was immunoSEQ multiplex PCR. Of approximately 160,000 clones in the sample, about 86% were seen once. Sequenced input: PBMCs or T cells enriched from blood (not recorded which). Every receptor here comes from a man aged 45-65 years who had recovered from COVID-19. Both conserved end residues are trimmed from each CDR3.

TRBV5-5 ASSLAPTGLNSPLH
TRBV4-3 ASSQDYYSPLH
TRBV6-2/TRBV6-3 ASSSDWENQPQH
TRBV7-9 ASSLGGASGGSYEQY
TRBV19 ASSIGDRRQETQY
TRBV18 ASSPSALPEF
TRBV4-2 ASSPSGVAGGLVETQY
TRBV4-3 ASSQDVIRDRYSPLH
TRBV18 ASSPRGGGSSYNEQF
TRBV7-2 ASSLGGRAETQY
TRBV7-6 ASSLGGFAGNTIY
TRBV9 ASSADSGGNTIY
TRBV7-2 ASSLGTGGFNSPLH
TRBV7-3 ASSPSTRANNVLT
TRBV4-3 ASSQDIMVAGTVPSGYT
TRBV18 ASSLGLAGDTQY
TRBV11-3 ASSLDQGGSSGNTIY
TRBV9 ASSVGSSGGQETQY
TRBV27 ASSLTPGQGAYEQY
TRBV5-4 ASSSNRGQPGANVLT
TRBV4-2 ASSQETTLTWEQY
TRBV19 ASSSRGQGNNSPLH
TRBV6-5 ASSTGGHFEQY
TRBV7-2 ASSLVGAAGELF
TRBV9 ASSVEQGAYSPLH
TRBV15 ATSRVAGYTGELF
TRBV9 ASSVGRDRTYEQY
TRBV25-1 ASSEYSKPGTPYNEQF
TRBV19 ASRDSGGSETQY
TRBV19 ASSRRQGVGTEAF
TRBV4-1 ASSEGTGNQPQH
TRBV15 ATSRDKTGGGGYT
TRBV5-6 ASSTQAGARGSPLH
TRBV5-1 ASSGSGTSNTEAF
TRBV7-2 ASSLAGTAYGYT
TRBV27 ASSLPLAGGYNEQF
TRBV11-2 ASSPSGEQY
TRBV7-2 ASSLSGGVRNTEAF
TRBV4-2 ASSQDGGRNEKLF